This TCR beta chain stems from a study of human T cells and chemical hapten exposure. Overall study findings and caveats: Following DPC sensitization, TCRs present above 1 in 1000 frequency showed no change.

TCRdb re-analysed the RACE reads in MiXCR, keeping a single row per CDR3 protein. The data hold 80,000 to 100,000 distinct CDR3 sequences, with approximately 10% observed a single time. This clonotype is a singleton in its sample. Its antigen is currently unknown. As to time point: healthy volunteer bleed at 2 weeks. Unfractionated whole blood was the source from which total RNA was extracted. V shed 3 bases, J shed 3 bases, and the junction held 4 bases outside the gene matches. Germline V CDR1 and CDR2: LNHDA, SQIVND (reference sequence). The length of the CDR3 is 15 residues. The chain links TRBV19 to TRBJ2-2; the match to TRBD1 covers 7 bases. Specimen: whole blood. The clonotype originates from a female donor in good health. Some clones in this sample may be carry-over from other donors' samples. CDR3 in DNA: TGTGCCAGTAGTATTCTAGACAGGGACACCGGGGAGCTGTTTTTT. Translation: CASSILDRDTGELFF.